The present T cell receptor beta chain was sequenced within a study of blood T cell repertoires in COVID-19 (dated by TCRdb to between 2020 and 2021). About the study as a whole: Collaborator samples came from the United States, Italy and Spain and covered acute and convalescent phases of COVID-19. A de-identified subject ID, COVID-19 status, age in years and sex were almost always included in the sample metadata. The prospective study material was composed of cDNA or gDNA derived from T cells, B-cell-depleted T cells, or PBMCs. Where HLA class I and class II types were available, the types were taken from metadata supplied by the sample provider, not from assay-based typing. Deeply sampled blood TCRbeta repertoires from subjects exposed to, actively infected with, or recovered from COVID-19 were included in the dataset. Samples came from the ongoing ImmuneRACE study (first 160 participants) plus 1,254 subjects from 6 global collaborators. A freely available public database, intended as a resource for researchers studying the immune response to SARS-CoV-2, is where the repertoires were released.

The immunoSEQ Assay, a bias-controlled multiplex PCR, was used to amplify TCRbeta CDR3 regions from genomic DNA. Per the source publication's procedure: The number of nucleated cells in each sample was estimated from the amplification of reference gene primers within the assay. To quantify the absolute abundance of each unique TCRbeta CDR3 rearrangement, sequence reads were collapsed and filtered. For each sample, productive Simpson clonality was calculated as the square root of Simpson's diversity index over productive rearrangements. TCRdb holds this immuneACCESS table with in-frame rearrangements only. Some clones are missing; in checked studies, unresolved V genes explain under half, and the rest has no known cause. The V and J calls and clone size come from that table; D and trimming were worked out from the DNA. This sample is represented by about 150,000 clones; 84% of them were singletons. The ten largest make up about 14% of the sample.

Paper-wide results and their limitations: Clinical and demographic metadata were provided uncurated, with the amount varying by source and participant.

This clone turned up a few times. It has no known antigen specificity. Base qualities are missing; no much larger clone stands one base away. The collaborating institutions used their own protocols to collect whole blood in K2EDTA tubes. For TCRbeta analysis, collaborators shipped samples in one of three forms: frozen whole blood, isolated PBMCs, or DNA extracted from either of those sample types. The source of this sequence is a man younger than 30 with active or convalescent COVID-19. Sequenced: peripheral blood.

The CDR3 protein sequence reads: CASSAPQGLNEKLFF. The DNA sequence is TGTGCCAGCAGCGCCCCGCAGGGGCTTAATGAAAAACTGTTTTTT. This receptor chain uses TRBV5-4 and TRBJ1-4, with a tentative D gene TRBD1 over 6 matching bases. Trimming costs V 4 bases and J 4 bases, and their ends lie 14 bases apart. CDR1 and CDR2, looked up from the germline V gene (reference sequence), are SGHNT and YYREEE. Spanning cysteine to phenylalanine, the CDR3 consists of 15 amino acids. Only the CDR3 region is kept as DNA, spanning 45 bases read in frame from base 1.